The rows below give T cell receptor beta chains drawn from one sample of a study of response to subunit inactivated influenza vaccine. TCRdb re-called the RT-PCR reads through MiXCR, storing one row per CDR3 protein. The sample carries about 800,000 distinct CDR3 sequences, around 20% recorded once. Sample: PBMCs from blood, taken 4 to 6 days after vaccination. The origin of the receptors is a man aged 50-59 years who received an inactivated influenza vaccine. The CDR3 runs from the conserved cysteine through the conserved F or W. A D gene is named only where the DNA matches it firmly. Clone size is given for some rows only: seen once, a few or many times, or a class if the clone is expanded.

>NA|TRBV6-5|NA|TRBJ1-2
CASSSERGGKGYGYTF
TGTGCCAGCAGTTCGGAGCGGGGGGGCAAAGGCTATGGCTACACCTTC
>NA|TRBV7-2|TRBD2|TRBJ2-1
CASSLAGWASGDNEQFF
TGTGCCAGCAGCTTAGCGGGGTGGGCTAGCGGGGACAATGAGCAGTTCTTC
>few|TRBV4-2|NA|TRBJ2-3
CASSQADWGGIDTQYF
TGTGCCAGCAGCCAAGCGGACTGGGGAGGCATTGATACGCAGTATTTT
>NA|TRBV29-1|TRBD2|TRBJ2-5
CSGEPSGKGETQYF
TGCAGCGGGGAGCCTAGCGGCAAAGGGGAGACCCAGTACTTC
>NA|TRBV7-9|NA|TRBJ2-3
CASSLGNSDTQYF
TGTGCCAGCAGCTTAGGTAATTCAGATACGCAGTATTTT
>few|TRBV12-3/TRBV12-4|NA|TRBJ2-7
CASSPTELGEQYF
TGTGCCAGCAGTCCGACAGAACTTGGCGAGCAGTACTTC
>few|TRBV6-1|TRBD1|TRBJ1-5
CASILTGGVPPQHF
TGTGCCAGCATCCTAACAGGGGGCGTTCCGCCCCAGCATTTT
>few|TRBV15|NA|TRBJ2-7
CATSREGAGQYEQYF
TGTGCCACCAGCAGAGAGGGAGCCGGACAGTACGAGCAGTACTTC
>NA|TRBV6-2/TRBV6-3|TRBD2|TRBJ2-1
CASNSAGGPHYNEQFF
TGTGCCAGCAATTCGGCGGGAGGGCCCCATTACAATGAGCAGTTCTTC
>NA|TRBV12-3/TRBV12-4|NA|TRBJ2-7
CATQTTGTSGEQYF
TGTGCCACCCAAACCACCGGGACGTCGGGCGAGCAGTACTTC
>NA|TRBV24-1|NA|TRBJ2-1
CATSDFEGTQFF
TGTGCCACCAGTGATTTTGAGGGTACGCAGTTCTTC
>NA|TRBV6-1|TRBD1|TRBJ1-1
CASRQAGTGGAYTEAFF
TGTGCCAGCAGACAAGCCGGGACAGGGGGCGCCTACACTGAAGCTTTCTTT
>NA|TRBV15|NA|TRBJ2-3
CATSRDLSTTDTQYF
TGTGCCACCAGCAGAGACCTCAGTACCACAGATACGCAGTATTTT
>NA|TRBV29-1|NA|TRBJ2-3
CSGGGKDTQYF
TGCAGCGGAGGAGGGAAAGATACGCAGTATTTT
>few|TRBV12-3/TRBV12-4|NA|TRBJ2-4
CATGQTKNIQYF
TGTGCCACTGGACAGACCAAAAACATTCAGTACTTC
>few|TRBV9|TRBD2|TRBJ2-1
CASSLGASGGLYEQFF
TGTGCCAGCAGCCTCGGCGCTAGCGGGGGATTGTATGAGCAGTTCTTC
>NA|TRBV11-2|NA|TRBJ2-7
CASSLGRVSSYEQYF
TGTGCCAGCAGCTTAGGTAGGGTCTCCTCCTACGAGCAGTACTTC
>NA|TRBV20-1|TRBD1|TRBJ2-1
CSARAEDRALGTYNEQFF
TGCAGTGCTAGAGCGGAGGACAGGGCGCTAGGAACCTACAATGAGCAGTTCTTC
>NA|TRBV4-3|NA|TRBJ2-1
CASSQEGVGGYNEQFF
TGCGCCAGCAGCCAAGAGGGGGTGGGGGGATACAATGAGCAGTTCTTC
>NA|TRBV29-1|NA|TRBJ1-1
CSVDGADTEAFF
TGCAGCGTTGACGGGGCGGACACTGAAGCTTTCTTT
>few|TRBV7-9|NA|TRBJ2-3
CASSPVPRRTDTQYF
TGTGCCAGCAGCCCGGTCCCCAGACGGACAGATACGCAGTATTTT
>NA|TRBV7-2|NA|TRBJ1-5
CASSPRTVGQPQHF
TGTGCCAGCAGCCCGCGGACGGTCGGCCAGCCCCAGCATTTT
>few|TRBV20-1|TRBD1|TRBJ2-6
CSAGGTGSSGANVLTF
TGCAGTGCTGGTGGGACAGGGAGCTCTGGGGCCAACGTCCTGACTTTC
>NA|TRBV5-1|TRBD1|TRBJ2-7
CASSFRGYNEQYF
TGCGCCAGCAGCTTCAGGGGGTACAACGAGCAGTACTTC
>few|TRBV11-2|NA|TRBJ2-2
CASSLFRSSAGWKPNTGELFF
TGTGCCAGCAGCTTATTCCGCTCGTCGGCAGGGTGGAAACCGAACACCGGGGAGCTGTTTTTT
>NA|TRBV27|TRBD1|TRBJ1-6
CASSSRTGQRSPLHF
TGTGCCAGCAGTTCGAGGACAGGGCAGCGTTCACCCCTCCACTTT
>NA|TRBV12-3/TRBV12-4|NA|TRBJ1-1
CASSLNLYEAFF
TGTGCCAGCAGTTTAAACTTGTATGAAGCTTTCTTT
>few|TRBV28|TRBD2|TRBJ2-1
CASGLAGARQFF
TGTGCCAGCGGACTAGCGGGTGCTCGGCAGTTCTTC
>NA|TRBV28|NA|TRBJ2-7
CASSFPRSYEQYF
TGTGCCAGCAGTTTTCCGCGCTCCTACGAGCAGTACTTC
>NA|TRBV6-1|NA|TRBJ2-2
CASRQQGYTGELFF
TGTGCCAGCAGACAACAGGGTTACACCGGGGAGCTGTTTTTT
>few|TRBV20-1|NA|TRBJ2-3
CSARSPWGIGTDTQYF
TGCAGTGCTAGATCACCGTGGGGGATTGGGACAGATACGCAGTATTTT
>NA|TRBV18|NA|TRBJ2-2
CASSPELNTGELFF
TGTGCCAGCTCCCCAGAACTGAACACCGGGGAGCTGTTTTTT
>NA|TRBV7-8|NA|TRBJ1-1
CASNWGGFNTEAFF
TGTGCCAGCAATTGGGGAGGCTTCAACACTGAAGCTTTCTTT
>NA|TRBV10-2|NA|TRBJ2-5
CASKPAVQETQYF
TGCGCCAGCAAACCGGCGGTCCAAGAGACCCAGTACTTC
>few|TRBV5-1|NA|TRBJ1-1
CASSFKGREQAFF
TGCGCCAGCAGCTTTAAGGGCAGGGAGCAAGCTTTCTTT
>few|TRBV4-3|TRBD2|TRBJ2-2
CASSQDASGRAAGELFF
TGCGCCAGCAGCCAAGACGCTAGCGGGAGGGCCGCCGGGGAGCTGTTTTTT
>few|TRBV15|TRBD1|TRBJ1-2
CATSRAGQEHYGYTF
TGTGCCACCAGCAGAGCGGGACAGGAGCACTATGGCTACACCTTC
>NA|TRBV6-1|TRBD1|TRBJ1-4
CASSGQGATNEKLFF
TGTGCCAGCAGTGGACAGGGGGCAACTAATGAAAAACTGTTTTTT
>NA|TRBV7-8|NA|TRBJ2-6
CASSLEGYSGANVLTF
TGTGCCAGCAGCTTAGAGGGGTACTCTGGGGCCAACGTCCTGACTTTC
>NA|TRBV7-2|NA|TRBJ1-2
CASSFTHGYTF
TGTGCCAGCAGCTTTACCCATGGCTACACCTTC
>few|TRBV27|TRBD1|TRBJ2-3
CASSSNRGRTDTQYF
TGTGCCAGCAGTTCCAACAGGGGGCGGACAGATACGCAGTATTTT
>many|TRBV20-1|NA|TRBJ2-2
CSAARPGVTGELFF
TGCAGTGCGGCCCGACCGGGAGTAACCGGGGAGCTGTTTTTT
>NA|TRBV6-5|NA|TRBJ1-2
CASSYRLSTQGGYGYTF
TGTGCCAGCAGTTACAGGCTCTCAACACAGGGTGGCTATGGCTACACCTTC